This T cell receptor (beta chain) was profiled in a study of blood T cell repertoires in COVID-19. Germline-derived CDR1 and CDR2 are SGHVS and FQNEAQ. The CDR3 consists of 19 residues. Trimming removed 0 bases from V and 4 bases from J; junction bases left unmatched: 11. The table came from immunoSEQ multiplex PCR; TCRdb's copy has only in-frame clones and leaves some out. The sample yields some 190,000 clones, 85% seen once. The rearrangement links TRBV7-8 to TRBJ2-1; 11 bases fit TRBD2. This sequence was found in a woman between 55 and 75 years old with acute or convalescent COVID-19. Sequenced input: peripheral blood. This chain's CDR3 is CASSLALGVGTSGYNEQFF. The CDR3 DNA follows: TGTGCCAGCAGCTTAGCGTTAGGGGTAGGGACTAGCGGTTACAATGAGCAGTTCTTC.